This TCR beta chain was sequenced during a study of blood T cell repertoires in COVID-19. The CDR3 loop spans 16 amino acids. Trimming took 0 bases from V and 4 from J; bases not matched to a gene: 7. The germline V gene encodes CDR1 PRHDT and CDR2 FYEKMQ (reference sequence). This clone was counted a few times. Measured with immunoSEQ multiplex PCR; TCRdb has only the in-frame clones, and not every one. This table has some 240,000 clones, 87% appearing once. The sequenced material came from peripheral blood. V and J are TRBV13 and TRBJ2-7; 9 nucleotides agree with TRBD2. The clonotype was recovered from a man between 60 and 75 years old who had recovered from COVID-19. For the CDR3, the DNA is TGTGCCAGCAGCTTAGGCACTAGCGGGTTGAATTACGAGCAGTACTTC. It codes for CASSLGTSGLNYEQYF.